This T cell receptor beta chain was recorded in a study of Ad26.COV2.S vaccination and SARS-CoV-2 variants. Background on the study: It was the COV1001 Ad26.COV2.S trial arm that included the donor. Administration of Ad26.COV2.S was intramuscular, either once or twice 56 days apart.

Treatment denoted: roughly 19 received Ad26.COV2.S at low or high dose, single or two shots; about 5 received placebo; per-sample allocation not given. Day 63 following the first vaccine or placebo injection was when the samples were taken. The V gene end was trimmed by 0 bases and the J gene end by 3 bases; junction bases not matched to a gene: 2. The CDR3 spans 15 residues. CDR1 LGHNA and CDR2 YSLEER come from the germline V gene. Method: immunoSEQ multiplex PCR; TCRdb's copy keeps in-frame clones and lacks some. The profile covers 400,000 to 450,000 clones, with about 90% appearing a single time and 1.5% to 2% taken by the ten largest.

The V gene is TRBV4-3, the J gene TRBJ2-7; the match to TRBD2 covers 10 bases. Sequencing used peripheral blood, obtained in a trial of Ad26.COV2.S vaccine versus placebo. The TCR originated in a person between 18 and 59 years old who received the Ad26.COV2.S COVID-19 vaccine or a placebo. The CDR3 region has the DNA TGCGCCAGCAGCCAAGATCTAGCGGGGGTCTACGAGCAGTACTTC. The encoded protein is CASSQDLAGVYEQYF.